This T cell receptor beta chain was sequenced in a study of T cells in Graves' hyperthyroidism and ophthalmopathy. The study, taken as a whole, reports: The model anticipated ophthalmopathy a median about six months pre-onset.

This clonotype was observed many times. Its matching antigen is unknown. Trimming removed 5 bases at V and 4 bases at J, with 14 bases between. The CDR3 has 14 amino acids. Diagnosing involved the use of clinical symptoms, serum thyroxine and TRAb, thyroid ultrasound and orbital computed tomography. The CDR3 regions of TCR beta were amplified from RNA transcripts. A first-round RT-PCR of the TCR CDR3 used the HTBI primer set. TCRdb re-analysed the multiplex PCR reads in MiXCR, keeping a single row per CDR3 protein. The sample consists of around 400,000 distinct CDR3 sequences, about 15% of them appearing once.

This TCR was sampled from a woman aged 18-30 years with Graves' hyperthyroidism that later progressed to Graves' ophthalmopathy. The V call is TRBV12-3 or TRBV12-4, the J call TRBJ1-2; D might be TRBD1 (5 bases). Source material: blood. CDR3 amino acids: CASSPPGLAYGYTF. Here the CDR3 DNA reads TGTGCCAGCAGTCCGCCGGGACTCGCCTATGGCTACACCTTC.